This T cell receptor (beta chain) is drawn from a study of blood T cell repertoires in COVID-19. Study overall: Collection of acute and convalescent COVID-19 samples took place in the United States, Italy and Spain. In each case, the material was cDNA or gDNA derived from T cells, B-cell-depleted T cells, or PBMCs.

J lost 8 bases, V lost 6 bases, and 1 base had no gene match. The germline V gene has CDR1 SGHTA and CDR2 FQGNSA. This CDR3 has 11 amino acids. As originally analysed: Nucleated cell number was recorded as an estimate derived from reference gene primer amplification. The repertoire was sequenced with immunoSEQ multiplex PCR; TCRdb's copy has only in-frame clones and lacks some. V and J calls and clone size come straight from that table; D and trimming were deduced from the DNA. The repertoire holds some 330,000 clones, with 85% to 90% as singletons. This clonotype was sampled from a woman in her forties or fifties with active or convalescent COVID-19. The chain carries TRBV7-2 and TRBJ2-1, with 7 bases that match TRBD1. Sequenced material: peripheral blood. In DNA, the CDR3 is TGTGCCAGCAGGACAGGGTATGAGCAGTTCTTC. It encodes CASRTGYEQFF.